This TCR beta chain was documented in a study of blood T cells in healthy people across ages. Every sample had a minimum of 6.5 million PBMCs isolated. PCR was performed a second time for about 6 to 11 cycles using a sample-barcoded 5' primer and a J-beta primer mix. All cDNA molecules were each tagged by a template-switch adaptor with 12 random nucleotides. Each CDR3 protein is one row after TCRdb ran MiXCR on the 5' RACE reads. The table includes 790,000 or so distinct CDR3 sequences, around 50% detected once. The CDR3 contains 12 residues. CDR1 is MDHEN, CDR2 SYDVKM, per germline. The V end lost 3 bases, the J end lost 11 bases, and 13 bases lay between the germline ends. Concerning this clonotype: This sequence may be a read error, since a much larger clone differs from it by one base.

Input material: blood. The genes are TRBV28 and TRBJ2-5; a possible D gene is TRBD2 (5 bases). This clonotype was obtained from an elderly man in good health. Here the CDR3 DNA reads TGTGCCAGCAGTTTGAACCAACGAGGGCAGTACTTC. It is translated as CASSLNQRGQYF.